The 21 T cell receptor beta chains below come from one sample, sequenced in a study of lymphopenia after photon versus proton radiotherapy. Libraries were prepared by immunoSEQ multiplex PCR; TCRdb keeps only in-frame clonotypes and omits some of them. The sample lists about 83,000 clones; around 80% were seen once. This material consisted of peripheral blood, taken from a patient treated with proton-based radiotherapy. All receptors derive from a man aged 55 to 69 with pancreatic cancer.

This rearrangement joins TRBV7-2 to TRBJ2-3; TRBD2 might be the D (7 bases). V lost 3 bases, J lost 6 bases, and 19 bases lay in between. Germline assignment: CDR1 SGHTA and CDR2 FQGNSA. The CDR3 runs to 16 residues. This CDR3 is CASSFPSGGGSDTQYF. The DNA of the CDR3 is TGTGCCAGCAGCTTCCCTAGCGGAGGGGGTTCCGATACGCAGTATTTT. The full variable domain, rest sourced from reference TRBV7-2 and TRBJ2-3, is GAGVSQSPSNKVTEKGKDVELRCDPISGHTALYWYRQSLGQGLEFLIYFQGNSAPDKSGLPSDRFSAERTGGSVSTLTIQRTQQEDSAVYLCASSFPSGGGSDTQYFGPGTRLTVL.

The chain carries TRBV11-2 and TRBJ2-5; D ambiguous. Germline V gives CDR1 SGHAT, CDR2 FQNNGV. The CDR3 has 15 residues. V lost 1 base and J lost 1, with 10 bases in between. The CDR3 region has the DNA TGTGCCAGCAGCTTAGTACAAAGGGCCCAAGAGACCCAGTACTTC. Translation: CASSLVQRAQETQYF.

This clone has just one count. The chain is built from TRBV4-2 and TRBJ1-4; D might be TRBD1 (5 bases). V was trimmed by 0 bases and J by 7 bases, leaving 15 bases between them. Germline V gives CDR1 LGHNA, CDR2 YNFKEQ. The CDR3 has 16 residues. DNA for the CDR3: TGTGCCAGCAGCCAAGATTCTTTGGTGGGGGGTGAAAAACTGTTTTTT. Translation: CASSQDSLVGGEKLFF.

This chain uses TRBV5-1 with TRBJ2-1; maybe TRBD2 (7 bases). The CDR3 consists of 18 residues. The V end was cut by 4 bases, the J end by 8 bases, with 28 bases between. In germline, CDR1 is SGHRS, CDR2 YFSETQ. The CDR3 region is CASSPVGGREQPWDEQFF. Written as DNA, the CDR3 is TGCGCCAGCAGCCCAGTCGGGGGGCGGGAGCAACCATGGGATGAGCAGTTCTTC. The whole variable domain, remainder taken from reference TRBV5-1 and TRBJ2-1, is KAGVTQTPRYLIKTRGQQVTLSCSPISGHRSVSWYQQTPGQGLQFLFEYFSETQRNKGNFPGRFSGRQFSNSRSEMNVSTLELGDSALYLCASSPVGGREQPWDEQFFGPGTRLTVL.

The rearrangement links TRBV5-1 to TRBJ1-1, with D possibly being TRBD1 (5 bases). The CDR3 is 13 amino acids. V dropped 4 bases and J dropped 1 base, with 8 bases sitting between them. The germline V gene has CDR1 SGHRS and CDR2 YFSETQ. The CDR3 nucleotides read TGCGCCAGCAGCCTGGGGGGGAACACTGAAGCTTTCTTT. As protein: CASSLGGNTEAFF.

The J gene is TRBJ1-1, the V gene TRBV29-1, with D uncertain. CDR1 and CDR2 (germline): SQVTM, ANQGSEA. Between the trimmed V and J ends, which lost 7 bases and 5 bases, there was a span of 11 bases. The CDR3 loop spans 11 amino acids. In DNA, the CDR3 is TGCAGCGGTTGGGTCGGGACTGAAGCTTTCTTT. It is translated as CSGWVGTEAFF.

The chain joins TRBV6-6 to TRBJ1-2; no definite D call. The ends were cut back, 0 bases at V and 4 bases at J, with 12 bases in the middle. CDR1 is MNHNY and CDR2 is SVGAGI in the germline V gene (reference sequence). The CDR3 runs 15 residues. The CDR3 DNA is TGTGCCAGCAGTTACTCACCTGGCGTACGCTATGGCTACACCTTC. This gives the protein CASSYSPGVRYGYTF.

The rearrangement links TRBV4-1 to TRBJ2-3; D could derive from TRBD1 or TRBD2 (6 bases each). Between the trimmed V and J ends, which lost 0 bases and 8 bases, there was a span of 15 bases. The CDR3 runs 15 residues. Germline CDR1 is MGHRA and CDR2 is YSYEKL. The CDR3 DNA reads as TGCGCCAGCAGCCAAGAAGGGGGGAGAGGGGGTACGCAGTATTTT. Residues: CASSQEGGRGGTQYF.

V is TRBV19 and J is TRBJ2-1; perhaps TRBD1 as D (5 bases). CDR3 length: 12 amino acids. V lost 7 bases and J lost 5, with 9 bases in between. Germline CDR1 reads LNHDA; CDR2 reads SQIVND (reference sequence). The CDR3 coding sequence is TGTGCCAGTAAGGGGTTGAACAATGAGCAGTTCTTC. Translating gives CASKGLNNEQFF.

DNA of the CDR3: TGTGCCAGCAGTGAAGTCCGCAGCAACTCCTACGAGCAGTACTTC. This translates into CASSEVRSNSYEQYF. The gene calls are TRBV6-1 and TRBJ2-7; the D is unclear. The CDR3 is made up of 15 amino acids. Trimming shortened V by 1 base and J by 0 bases, and 10 bases separated the two germline ends. From germline, CDR1 is MNHNS and CDR2 SASEGT.

The chain carries TRBV11-2 and TRBJ2-4; either TRBD1 or TRBD2 may supply D (6 bases each). This CDR3 region has 14 residues. The germline gives CDR1 SGHAT, CDR2 FQNNGV. V gave up 5 bases and J gave up 8 bases, with 16 bases separating them. CDR3 loop: CASSPRLEGDIQYF. CDR3 DNA: TGTGCCAGCAGCCCCAGACTAGAGGGGGACATTCAGTACTTC.

This sequence joins TRBV7-2 and TRBJ1-6; TRBD1 matches at 7 bases. V was clipped by 11 bases and J by 5 bases; unmatched bases: 9. Germline values: CDR1 SGHTA, CDR2 FQGNSA. The CDR3 length is 14 residues. The CDR3 region has the DNA TGTGCCTGTAGGTCGGGACAGCATAATTCACCCCTCCACTTT. Its translation is CACRSGQHNSPLHF.

The V call is TRBV11-2, the J call TRBJ2-1, with 7 bases fitting TRBD2. Germline loops: CDR1 SGHAT, CDR2 FQNNGV. V was clipped by 3 bases and J by 8 bases; unmatched bases: 7. CDR3 size: 14 residues. Written as DNA, the CDR3 is TGTGCCAGCAGCTTTATGCGGGAGTTTGATGAGCAGTTCTTC. Translated: CASSFMREFDEQFF.

The genes are TRBV28 and TRBJ2-2, with a tentative D call TRBD1 (6 bases). CDR1 and CDR2 (germline): MDHEN, SYDVKM. Trimming cost V 6 bases and J 0 bases, with 14 bases left between them. The length of the CDR3 is 16 residues. The CDR3 DNA sequence: TGTGCCAGCAGACCGACCGGGACATCGAACACCGGGGAGCTGTTTTTT. This codes for CASRPTGTSNTGELFF.

The V and J genes are TRBV5-5 and TRBJ1-1; 9 bases line up with TRBD1. V dropped 4 bases and J dropped 11; count of bases not matched to a gene: 12. Germline V gene data show CDR1 as SGHKS and CDR2 as YYEKEE (reference sequence). The CDR3 loop spans 14 amino acids. CDR3 DNA sequence: TGTGCCAGCAGCGATAAGGGACAGGGAAAGACGGCTTTCTTT. Protein sequence: CASSDKGQGKTAFF.

The V call is TRBV6-5, the J call TRBJ2-2; D might be TRBD1 (6 bases). CDR3 length: 14 amino acids. Trimming took 6 bases from V and 4 from J, leaving 12 bases between them. CDR1 and CDR2 (germline): MNHEY, SVGAGI. The DNA of the CDR3 is TGTGCCAGCAGCGGGACCAGGGGCACCGGGGAGCTGTTTTTT. It encodes CASSGTRGTGELFF.

The chain uses TRBV11-3 and TRBJ2-3; D possibly matches TRBD1 or TRBD2 (5 bases each). CDR3 length equals 14 residues. The germline CDR1 and CDR2 sequences are SGHNT and YENEEA. The ends were cut back, 1 base at V and 2 bases at J, with 7 bases in the middle. CDR3: CASSLGGSTDTQYF. The DNA for the CDR3 is TGTGCCAGCAGCTTAGGGGGGTCCACAGATACGCAGTATTTT. Full variable domain (rest looked up from reference TRBV11-3 and TRBJ2-3): EAGVVQSPRYKIIEKKQPVAFWCNPISGHNTLYWYLQNLGQGPELLIRYENEEAVDDSQLPKDRFSAERLKGVDSTLKIQPAELGDSAVYLCASSLGGSTDTQYFGPGTRLTVL.

The chain has TRBV9 and TRBJ1-2; TRBD1 might be the D (6 bases). The CDR3 runs 10 residues. The V end lost 8 bases, the J end lost 10 bases, and 12 bases lay between the germline ends. CDR1 and CDR2 from the germline V gene are SGDLS and YYNGEE. The CDR3 DNA is TGTGCCAGTCAGGGGAACTACTACACCTTC. Its protein is CASQGNYYTF.

This chain uses TRBV27 with TRBJ2-1; D call uncertain. Germline V lookup: CDR1 MNHEY, CDR2 SMNVEV (reference sequence). The CDR3 is 16 residues long. Trimming left V 9 bases short and J 3 bases short, with 21 bases between. CDR3 region: CARKSGETADYNEQFF. The CDR3 region has the DNA TGTGCCAGAAAATCTGGAGAGACGGCTGACTACAATGAGCAGTTCTTC.

The genes are TRBV11-1 and TRBJ2-1; the match to TRBD2 covers 15 bases. The CDR3 sequence is 15 residues long. Germline CDR1 reads SGHAT; CDR2 reads FQDESV (reference sequence). The V segment lost 5 bases and the J segment 15 bases; nucleotides outside the gene matches: 11. The CDR3 DNA reads TGTGCCAGCAGCGTCGGACTAGCGGGAGGGACAGGGCGGTTCTTC. Translation: CASSVGLAGGTGRFF.

In its sample, this clone was seen a few times. J is TRBJ1-2 and V is TRBV29-1, with 9 bases fitting TRBD1. Germline CDR1 reads SQVTM; CDR2 reads ANQGSEA. The CDR3 covers 12 residues. Trimming took 7 bases from V and 6 from J; bases not matched to a gene: 6. CDR3 loop: CSAPGTGNGYTF. In DNA form, the CDR3 reads TGCAGCGCCCCTGGGACAGGGAATGGCTACACCTTC.